This T cell receptor (beta chain) came from a study of CD8 T cells in Susac syndrome. Study-wide results and caveats: The study conceded that its TCR sequencing and HLA analysis involved relatively few individuals.

RNA, at about 0.45 to 1 ug, was reverse transcribed with random hexamers. The amplification used immunoSEQ multiplex PCR on TCR beta CDR3; it spanned 54 Vbeta and 13 Jbeta. TCRdb reanalysed the immunoSEQ multiplex PCR reads using MiXCR and keeps one entry per CDR3 protein. The sample yields approximately 230,000 distinct CDR3 sequences, just under 95% seen once. Included as multiple sclerosis controls were treatment-naive patients who had stable or active relapsing-remitting disease. TEMRA cells were FACS-enriched, with CD8+ and CD4+ T cells isolated negatively. About this clonotype: Its antigen remains unknown.

This CDR3 contains 14 residues. Germline V CDR1 and CDR2: DFQATT, SNEGSKA (reference sequence). The V and J ends lost 0 bases and 1 base, in that order; junction bases with no gene match: 1. Specimen: CD4+ T cells from PBMCs. This chain joins TRBV20-1 and TRBJ2-3; the match to TRBD2 covers 7 bases. The source is a human donor with multiple sclerosis. CDR3 protein: CSARDGGGTDTQYF. In nucleotides, the CDR3 is TGCAGTGCTAGAGATGGGGGGGGCACAGATACGCAGTATTTT.